The 25 T cell receptor beta chains reported below all come from one sample, sequenced in a study of vaccination and CD4 T cells after COVID-19. Oncomine TCR Beta short-read sequencing was applied to DNA from cultured CD4+ T cells. Using its own MiXCR run on the PCR reads, TCRdb lists one record per CDR3 protein. The repertoire holds 15,000 or so distinct CDR3 sequences, with around half as singletons. The treatment was: approximately nine-day PBMC culture with coronavirus spike peptide pools or control peptides (ViraFEST assay). Their cognate antigens are unknown. Sequencing was performed on cultured CD4+ T cells from blood, taken after SARS-CoV-2 vaccination. The receptor source for this set is a human donor with COVID-19.

The CDR3 region is CAIRVTGYEQYF. Written as DNA, the CDR3 is TGTGCCATCAGAGTGACAGGCTACGAGCAGTACTTC. J is TRBJ2-7 and V is TRBV10-3; perhaps TRBD1 as D (6 bases). Trimming left V 6 bases short and J 3 bases short, with 9 bases between. The CDR3 covers 12 residues. Germline loops: CDR1 ENHRY, CDR2 SYGVKD.

This chain uses TRBV6-5 with TRBJ1-1, with D maybe TRBD1 (5 bases). V shed 5 bases and J shed 1 base, with 11 bases lying between them. The CDR3 spans 14 residues. Germline assignment: CDR1 MNHEY and CDR2 SVGAGI. The CDR3 region is CASSNPTENTEAFF. CDR3 bases: TGTGCCAGCAGTAACCCGACAGAGAACACTGAAGCTTTCTTT.

DNA of the CDR3: TGTGCCAGCAGTTACCCAGAAGAGACCCAGTACTTC. Translation: CASSYPEETQYF. The chain combines TRBV6-5 with TRBJ2-5; no definite D call. Germline CDR1 is MNHEY and CDR2 is SVGAGI. The CDR3 covers 12 residues. Trimming took 2 bases from V and 3 from J, leaving 4 bases between them.

V and J are TRBV11-1 and TRBJ2-2; TRBD1 aligns across 7 bases. The J segment lost 0 bases and the V segment lost 6 bases, leaving 7 bases of the junction unmatched. This CDR3 comprises 16 residues. The germline gives CDR1 SGHAT, CDR2 FQDESV (reference sequence). CDR3 bases: TGTGCCAGCAGTTTTACGACAGGGTCGAACACCGGGGAGCTGTTTTTT. This encodes CASSFTTGSNTGELFF.

The gene calls are TRBV19 and TRBJ2-7; TRBD1 matches 7 bases. Germline CDR1 is LNHDA and CDR2 is SQIVND (reference sequence). V lost 5 bases to trimming and J lost 4 bases; unmatched junction nucleotides: 8. The CDR3 sequence is 14 residues long. The CDR3 bases are TGTGCCAGTAGTGAACCGGGACAGCAGTACGAGCAGTACTTC. Its translation is CASSEPGQQYEQYF.

V gene TRBV6-5 combines with J gene TRBJ2-7, with D possibly TRBD2 on 5 matching bases. This CDR3 region has 17 residues. V lost 2 bases, J lost 2 bases, and 19 bases lay in between. Per germline, CDR1 MNHEY and CDR2 SVGAGI. In nucleotides, the CDR3 is TGTGCCAGCAGTTACGATCCCTTGTCCGGGGTGCCCTACGAGCAGTACTTC. Protein sequence: CASSYDPLSGVPYEQYF.

The rearrangement uses TRBV25-1 and TRBJ1-3, with D perhaps TRBD1 (5 bases). This CDR3 is 16 amino acids long. Per germline, CDR1 MGHDK and CDR2 SYGVNS. Trimming pared 4 bases from V and 0 bases from J, leaving 13 bases between. Written as DNA, the CDR3 is TGTGCCAGCAGTGCCCGAAGCGGGGGCTCTGGAAACACCATATATTTT. Protein product: CASSARSGGSGNTIYF. Filled out from reference TRBV25-1 and TRBJ1-3, the complete variable domain reads EADIYQTPRYLVIGTGKKITLECSQTMGHDKMYWYQQDPGMELHLIHYSYGVNSTEKGDLSSESTVSRIRTEHFPLTLESARPSHTSQYLCASSARSGGSGNTIYFGEGSWLTVV.

The V gene is TRBV7-9, the J gene TRBJ1-6; no definite D call. CDR3 size: 12 residues. The germline V and J ends were trimmed by 8 bases and 7 bases, with 9 bases remaining between them. Looked up from germline, CDR1 is SEHNR and CDR2 is FQNEAQ (reference sequence). For the CDR3, the DNA is TGTGCCAGCGGAGGATGGAATTCACCCCTCCACTTT. Translating it yields CASGGWNSPLHF.

This sequence joins TRBV20-1 and TRBJ1-5, with a tentative D call TRBD1 (6 bases). Trimming took off 6 bases at V and 1 base at J, with 19 bases between the two ends. This CDR3 region has 16 residues. Germline CDR1 DFQATT, CDR2 SNEGSKA (reference sequence). The CDR3 loop is CSALPQQGYSNQPQHF. CDR3 DNA: TGCAGTGCCCTGCCCCAACAGGGTTACAGCAATCAGCCCCAGCATTTT.

The J gene is TRBJ2-2, the V gene TRBV7-9; the D gene is possibly TRBD1 (5 bases). Germline CDR1 and CDR2: SEHNR and FQNEAQ (reference sequence). V lost 0 bases to trimming and J lost 2 bases, with 7 bases between them. The CDR3 loop spans 15 amino acids. CDR3 sequence (DNA): TGTGCCAGCAGCTTAGCGGGGCGAAACACCGGGGAGCTGTTTTTT. Its protein product is CASSLAGRNTGELFF.

The rearrangement links TRBV27 to TRBJ2-7, with TRBD2 matching over 9 bases. Germline V CDR1 and CDR2: MNHEY, SMNVEV (reference sequence). This CDR3 has 15 residues. V was clipped by 4 bases and J by 2 bases; unmatched bases: 6. CDR3 region: CASSSMRGGPYEQYF. The CDR3 DNA reads as TGTGCCAGCAGTTCCATGCGGGGGGGACCCTACGAGCAGTACTTC.

This clonotype has just a few counts. The DNA of the CDR3 is TGCAGTGCTAGCTGGGGCCCGAACACTGAAGCTTTCTTT. Translated: CSASWGPNTEAFF. The chain recombines TRBV20-1 with TRBJ1-1, with a possible D match to TRBD1 (5 bases). The ends were cut back, 3 bases at V and 1 base at J, with 9 bases in the middle. The CDR3 is 13 residues long. The germline V gene encodes CDR1 DFQATT and CDR2 SNEGSKA (reference sequence).

This clonotype was detected only a few times. Because it lacks the conserved phenylalanine or tryptophan at the end, this CDR3 is likely a read error. The DNA is left out, because the CDR3 cannot be placed on it with certainty; the CDR3 is given as TCRdb lists it. The V call is TRBV7-8, the J call TRBJ2-7; the D call TRBD2 from the table was never checked on the DNA. Termini included, the CDR3 measures 13 amino acids. CDR1 and CDR2 from the germline V gene are SGHVS and FQNEAQ. The CDR3 loop is CASSQGPGLAIEC.

The chain recombines TRBV29-1 with TRBJ2-5, with 9 bases matching TRBD1. Trimming at V came to 4 bases and at J to 3 bases, leaving 6 bases not matched to a gene. The CDR3 has 14 amino acids. Per the germline V gene, CDR1 is SQVTM and CDR2 is ANQGSEA. DNA of the CDR3: TGCAGCGTTGGGGTGGGGACAGGGAAAGAGACCCAGTACTTC. It yields the protein CSVGVGTGKETQYF.

The chain employs TRBV7-8 and TRBJ1-5; D uncertain. CDR1 is SGHVS, CDR2 FQNEAQ, per germline. The CDR3 runs 15 residues. V dropped 0 bases and J dropped 3 bases, with 9 bases sitting between them. CDR3 DNA: TGTGCCAGCAGCTTAGCGGTACAGTCCAATCAGCCCCAGCATTTT. As protein: CASSLAVQSNQPQHF. Variable domain in full (rest from reference TRBV7-8 and TRBJ1-5): GAGVSQSPRYKVAKRGQDVALRCDPISGHVSLFWYQQALGQGPEFLTYFQNEAQLDKSGLPSDRFFAERPEGSVSTLKIQRTQQEDSAVYLCASSLAVQSNQPQHFGDGTRLSIL.

The V and J genes are TRBV6-2 or TRBV6-3 and TRBJ2-5, with 10 bases aligning to TRBD2. The CDR3 extends over 17 amino acids. After removal of 5 bases from V and 0 bases from J, the junction contained 9 bases not matched to a gene. The germline gives CDR1 MNHEY, CDR2 SVGEGT. The CDR3, as DNA: TGTGCCAGCAGTCGCACCATAGCGGGGGGCAACCAAGAGACCCAGTACTTC. It yields the protein CASSRTIAGGNQETQYF.

This chain connects TRBV20-1 to TRBJ1-6; D might be TRBD1 (5 bases). V lost 3 bases to trimming and J lost 7 bases, with 13 bases between them. This CDR3 has 14 amino acids. Germline CDR1 and CDR2: DFQATT and SNEGSKA (reference sequence). The CDR3 is CSARTREGNSPLHF. As DNA, the CDR3 is TGCAGTGCTAGGACCAGGGAGGGAAATTCACCCCTCCACTTT.

V is TRBV20-1 and J is TRBJ2-1, with no clear D. The V end was cut by 0 bases, the J end by 9 bases, with 12 bases between. The CDR3 runs to 13 residues. The germline V gene has CDR1 DFQATT and CDR2 SNEGSKA (reference sequence). The DNA for the CDR3 is TGCAGTGCTAGAGATCCCCTATCTCCTGAGCAGTTCTTC. This codes for CSARDPLSPEQFF.

The gene calls are TRBV20-1 and TRBJ1-5; D is uncertain. V lost 0 bases and J 3 bases, leaving 12 bases between the germline ends. This CDR3 is built from 15 residues. The V gene's germline CDR1 is DFQATT and CDR2 SNEGSKA (reference sequence). In nucleotides, the CDR3 is TGCAGTGCTAGAGATGCCGGGTTTATCAATCAGCCCCAGCATTTT. Translation: CSARDAGFINQPQHF.

The V gene is TRBV5-1, the J gene TRBJ2-3; TRBD1 agrees at 8 bases. CDR3 length: 15 amino acids. CDR1 and CDR2 from the germline V gene are SGHRS and YFSETQ. J lost 6 bases, V lost 0 bases, and 6 bases had no gene match. CDR3 amino acids: CASSLGQGITDTQYF. In DNA form, the CDR3 reads TGCGCCAGCAGCTTGGGACAGGGGATTACTGATACGCAGTATTTT.

In this sample, this clonotype turned up a few times. The rearrangement uses TRBV7-2 and TRBJ2-3; a possible D gene is TRBD1 (5 bases). V dropped 1 base and J dropped 5 bases, with 10 bases sitting between them. Germline V CDR1 and CDR2: SGHTA, FQGNSA. CDR3 length equals 14 residues. The CDR3 region has the DNA TGTGCCAGCAGCTTAGACCAGGGAATAGATACGCAGTATTTT. Amino acid sequence: CASSLDQGIDTQYF.

V usage is TRBV5-1 and J usage is TRBJ2-3, with TRBD2 identical over 9 bases. Germline V lookup: CDR1 SGHRS, CDR2 YFSETQ. V shed 1 base and J 4 bases; nucleotides not matched to a gene: 7. This CDR3 contains 16 residues. The CDR3: CASSLTGTSPPDTQYF. CDR3 bases: TGCGCCAGCAGCTTGACCGGGACTAGCCCCCCAGATACGCAGTATTTT.

This clonotype was observed a handful of times. The chain uses TRBV20-1 and TRBJ1-6, with D possibly matching TRBD1 (5 bases). The CDR3 has 16 amino acids. Trimming shortened V by 0 bases and J by 3 bases, and 12 bases separated the two germline ends. Germline CDR1 and CDR2: DFQATT and SNEGSKA (reference sequence). In DNA form, the CDR3 reads TGCAGTGCTAGAGATATGGGGGTACTCTATAATTCACCCCTCCACTTT. Translation: CSARDMGVLYNSPLHF.

Here the CDR3 DNA reads TGTGCCAGTAGTCCGGAGACTAGCGGATACGAGCAGTACTTC. Protein sequence: CASSPETSGYEQYF. The V and J genes are TRBV19 and TRBJ2-7; 9 nucleotides align to TRBD2. In germline, CDR1 is LNHDA, CDR2 SQIVND (reference sequence). CDR3 length equals 14 residues. V was pared by 5 bases and J by 4 bases, with 6 bases of the junction left unmatched.

The J gene is TRBJ2-5, the V gene TRBV6-5; 7 nucleotides line up with TRBD2. The CDR3 has 16 residues. CDR1 is MNHEY and CDR2 is SVGAGI in the germline V gene. V dropped 0 bases and J dropped 3; count of bases not matched to a gene: 7. DNA of the CDR3: TGTGCCAGCAGTTACTCGATAGGAGCGGGGAAAGAGACCCAGTACTTC. Residues: CASSYSIGAGKETQYF.